This T cell receptor (beta chain) was sequenced in a study of Ad26.COV2.S vaccination and SARS-CoV-2 variants. Described treatment: around 19 received Ad26.COV2.S at low or high dose, single or two shots; 5 received placebo; per-sample allocation not given. Samples came from day 63 after the first vaccine or placebo injection. It was an adult aged 18-55 years in Boston who was the donor. This table comes from immunoSEQ multiplex PCR, and its TCRdb copy is limited to in-frame clones, with some not included. The sample consists of more than 400,000 clones, over 80% of them appearing once. As to this clone: Its antigen remains unidentified.

Germline CDR1 SGHRS, CDR2 YFSETQ. V lost 0 bases, J lost 5 bases, and 9 bases lay in between. This CDR3 is 14 amino acids long. Study observations and caveats: Marked by substantial breadth, spike-specific CD8+ and CD4+ T cell responses were reportedly seen after vaccination.

V and J are TRBV5-1 and TRBJ2-1; D possibly matches TRBD1 or TRBD2 (5 bases each). This receptor was identified in a person between 18 and 59 years old who received the Ad26.COV2.S COVID-19 vaccine or a placebo. Sequencing used peripheral blood, obtained in a trial of Ad26.COV2.S vaccine versus placebo. The CDR3 DNA sequence: TGCGCCAGCAGCTTGGGAGGGGCGAACAATGAGCAGTTCTTC. It codes for CASSLGGANNEQFF.